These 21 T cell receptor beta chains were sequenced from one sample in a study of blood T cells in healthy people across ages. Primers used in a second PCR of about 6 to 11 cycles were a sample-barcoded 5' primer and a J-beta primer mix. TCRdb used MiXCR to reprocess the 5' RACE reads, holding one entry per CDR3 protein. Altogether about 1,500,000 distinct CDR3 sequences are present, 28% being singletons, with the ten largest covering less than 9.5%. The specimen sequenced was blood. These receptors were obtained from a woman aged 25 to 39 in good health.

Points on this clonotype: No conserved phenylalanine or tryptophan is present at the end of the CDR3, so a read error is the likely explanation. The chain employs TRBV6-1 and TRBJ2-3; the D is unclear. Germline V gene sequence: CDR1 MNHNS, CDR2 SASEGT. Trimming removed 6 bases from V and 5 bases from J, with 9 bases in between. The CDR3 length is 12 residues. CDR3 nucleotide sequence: TGTGCCAGCAGGGGGTTAGGAGATACGCAGTATATT. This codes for CASRGLGDTQYI.

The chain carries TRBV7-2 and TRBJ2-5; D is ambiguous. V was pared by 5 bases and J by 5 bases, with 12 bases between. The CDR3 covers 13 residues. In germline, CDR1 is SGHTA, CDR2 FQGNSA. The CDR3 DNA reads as TGTGCCAGCAGCCGATACCTCCTGGAGACCCAGTACTTC. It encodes CASSRYLLETQYF.

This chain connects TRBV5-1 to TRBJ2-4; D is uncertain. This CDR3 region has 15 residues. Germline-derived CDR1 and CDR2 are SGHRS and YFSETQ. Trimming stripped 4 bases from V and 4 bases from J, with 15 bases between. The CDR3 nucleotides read TGCGCCAGCAGCAGCCCTACGACGGTTAAAAACATTCAGTACTTC. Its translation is CASSSPTTVKNIQYF.

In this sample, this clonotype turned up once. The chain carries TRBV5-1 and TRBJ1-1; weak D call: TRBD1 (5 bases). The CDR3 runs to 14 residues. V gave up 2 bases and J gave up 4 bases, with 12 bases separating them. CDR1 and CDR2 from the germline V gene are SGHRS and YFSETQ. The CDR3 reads CASSFKRGLTEAFF. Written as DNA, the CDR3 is TGCGCCAGCAGCTTTAAAAGGGGCCTCACTGAAGCTTTCTTT.

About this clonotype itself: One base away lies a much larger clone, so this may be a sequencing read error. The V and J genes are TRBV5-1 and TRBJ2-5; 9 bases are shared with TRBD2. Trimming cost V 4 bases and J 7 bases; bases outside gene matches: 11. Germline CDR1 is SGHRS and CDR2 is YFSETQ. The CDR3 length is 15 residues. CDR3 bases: TGCGCCAGCAGCGGCGGTGGGACTAGCAGGGCGACCCAGTACTTC. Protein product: CASSGGGTSRATQYF.

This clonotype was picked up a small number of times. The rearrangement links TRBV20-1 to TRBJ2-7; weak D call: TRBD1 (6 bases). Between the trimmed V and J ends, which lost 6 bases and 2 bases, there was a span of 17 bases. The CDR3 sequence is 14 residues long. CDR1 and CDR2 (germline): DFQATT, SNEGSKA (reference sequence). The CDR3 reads CSAVKGDTTYEQYF. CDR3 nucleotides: TGCAGTGCCGTAAAGGGGGACACCACCTACGAGCAGTACTTC.

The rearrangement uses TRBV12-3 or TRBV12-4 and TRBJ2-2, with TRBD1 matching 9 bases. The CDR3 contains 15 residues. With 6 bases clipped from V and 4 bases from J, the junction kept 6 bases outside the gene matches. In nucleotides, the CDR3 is TGTGCCAGCAGACGGGACAGGGTGGGCACCGGGGAGCTGTTTTTT. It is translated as CASRRDRVGTGELFF.

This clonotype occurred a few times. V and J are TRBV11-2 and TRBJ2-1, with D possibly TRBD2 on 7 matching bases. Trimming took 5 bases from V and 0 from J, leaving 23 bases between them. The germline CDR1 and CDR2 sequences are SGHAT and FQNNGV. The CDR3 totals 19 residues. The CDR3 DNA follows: TGTGCCAGCAGCGGCATAAGGGGGGGACCTCTGGACTCCTACAATGAGCAGTTCTTC. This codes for CASSGIRGGPLDSYNEQFF.

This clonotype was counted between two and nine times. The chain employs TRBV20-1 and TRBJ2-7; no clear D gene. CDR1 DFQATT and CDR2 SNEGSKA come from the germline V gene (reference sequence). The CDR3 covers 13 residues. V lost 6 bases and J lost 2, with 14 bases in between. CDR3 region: CSAGGPGPYEQYF. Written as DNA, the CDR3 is TGCAGTGCGGGTGGTCCGGGTCCCTACGAGCAGTACTTC.

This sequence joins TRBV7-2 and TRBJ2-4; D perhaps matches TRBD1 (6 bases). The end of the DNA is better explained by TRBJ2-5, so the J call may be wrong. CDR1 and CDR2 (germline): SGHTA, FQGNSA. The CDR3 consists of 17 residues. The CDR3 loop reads CASSLAPGANRLETQYF. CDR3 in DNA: TGTGCCAGCAGCTTAGCCCCAGGGGCCAACAGACTAGAGACCCAGTACTTC.

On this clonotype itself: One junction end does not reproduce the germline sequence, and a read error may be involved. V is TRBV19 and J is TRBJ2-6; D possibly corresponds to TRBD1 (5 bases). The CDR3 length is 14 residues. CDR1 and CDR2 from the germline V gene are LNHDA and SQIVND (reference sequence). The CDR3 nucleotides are TGTGCCAGTAGTCCACCCTCTGGGGCCAACGTCCCGACTTTC. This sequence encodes CASSPPSGANVPTF.

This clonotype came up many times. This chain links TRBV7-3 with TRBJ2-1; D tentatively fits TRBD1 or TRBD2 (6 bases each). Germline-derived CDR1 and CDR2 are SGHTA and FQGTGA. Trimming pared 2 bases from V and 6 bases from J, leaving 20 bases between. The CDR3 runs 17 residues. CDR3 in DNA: TGTGCCAGCAGCTTACAGTCGGGGGCCGCAGTATCCAATGAGCAGTTCTTC. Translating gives CASSLQSGAAVSNEQFF.

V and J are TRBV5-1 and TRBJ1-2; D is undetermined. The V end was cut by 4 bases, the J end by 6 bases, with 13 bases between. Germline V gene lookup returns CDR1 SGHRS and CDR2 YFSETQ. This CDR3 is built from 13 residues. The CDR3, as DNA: TGCGCCAGCAGCCTCGTCGGGTCGAATGGCTACACCTTC. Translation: CASSLVGSNGYTF.

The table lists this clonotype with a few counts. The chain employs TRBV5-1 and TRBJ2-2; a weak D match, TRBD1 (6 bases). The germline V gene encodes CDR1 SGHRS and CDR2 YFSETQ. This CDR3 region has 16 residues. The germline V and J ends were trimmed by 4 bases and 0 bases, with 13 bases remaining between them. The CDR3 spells CASSTSGVTNTGELFF. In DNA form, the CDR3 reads TGCGCCAGCAGCACATCAGGGGTCACGAACACCGGGGAGCTGTTTTTT.

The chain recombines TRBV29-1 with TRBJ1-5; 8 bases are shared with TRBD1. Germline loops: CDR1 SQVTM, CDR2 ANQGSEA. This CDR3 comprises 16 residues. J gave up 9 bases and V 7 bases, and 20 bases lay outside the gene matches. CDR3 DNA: TGCAGCGCCTGGGACAGGCCTTTCGTTATTATTTGGCCCCAGCATTTT. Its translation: CSAWDRPFVIIWPQHF.

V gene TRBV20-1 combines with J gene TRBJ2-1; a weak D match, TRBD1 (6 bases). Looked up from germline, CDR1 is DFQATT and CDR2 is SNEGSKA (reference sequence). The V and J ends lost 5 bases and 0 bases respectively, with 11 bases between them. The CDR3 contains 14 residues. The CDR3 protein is CSAHDRSSYNEQFF. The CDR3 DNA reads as TGCAGTGCTCATGACAGGAGCTCCTACAATGAGCAGTTCTTC.

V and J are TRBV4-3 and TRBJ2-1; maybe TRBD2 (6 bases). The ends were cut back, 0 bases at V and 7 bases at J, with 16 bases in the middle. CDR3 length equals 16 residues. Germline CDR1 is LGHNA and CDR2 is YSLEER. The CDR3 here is CASSQDTSPKTNEQFF. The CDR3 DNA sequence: TGCGCCAGCAGCCAAGATACTAGCCCAAAAACTAATGAGCAGTTCTTC.

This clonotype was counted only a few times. The CDR3 sequence is CAISGPDNQPQHF. In DNA form, the CDR3 reads TGTGCCATCAGTGGGCCAGACAATCAGCCCCAGCATTTT. The chain links TRBV10-3 to TRBJ1-5; D remains ambiguous. Germline CDR1 and CDR2: ENHRY and SYGVKD. V was cut by 4 bases and J by 3 bases, with 7 bases left in between. This CDR3 region has 13 residues.

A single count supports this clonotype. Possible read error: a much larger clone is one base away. This chain's CDR3 is CVSSSLLAQEQYF. In nucleotides, the CDR3 is TGTGTCAGCAGCTCACTCCTAGCCCAGGAGCAGTACTTC. The gene calls are TRBV7-2 and TRBJ2-5; possibly TRBD2 for D (5 bases). The CDR3 has 13 amino acids. Germline V gives CDR1 SGHTA, CDR2 FQGNSA.

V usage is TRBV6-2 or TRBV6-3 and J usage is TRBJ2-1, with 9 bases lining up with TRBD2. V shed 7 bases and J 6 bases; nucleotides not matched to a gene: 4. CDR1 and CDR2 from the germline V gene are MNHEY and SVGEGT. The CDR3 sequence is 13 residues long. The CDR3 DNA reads TGTGCCAGCAATGGGCGGGAGGGCAATGAGCAGTTCTTC. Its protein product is CASNGREGNEQFF.

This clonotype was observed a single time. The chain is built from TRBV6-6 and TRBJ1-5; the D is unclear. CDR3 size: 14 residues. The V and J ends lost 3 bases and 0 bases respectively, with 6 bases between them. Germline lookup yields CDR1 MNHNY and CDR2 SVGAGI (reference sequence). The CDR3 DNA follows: TGTGCCAGCAGTTATACTAATAGCAATCAGCCCCAGCATTTT. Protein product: CASSYTNSNQPQHF.